This TCR beta chain stems from a study of cytotoxic CD8 clonotypes in ibrutinib-treated CLL. Findings of the study overall: Shared public clonotypes were rare, and on treatment they either got smaller or stayed the same. Higher clonality was seen at ibrutinib response and a return toward baseline at progression.

As input for TCR beta libraries, about 1.8 micrograms of genomic DNA came from cryopreserved PBMCs. Concerning this clone itself: Its specificity is unknown.

Investigators sought sequencing depths of between 1 in 200,000 and 1 in 1 million T cells. The repertoire was sequenced with immunoSEQ multiplex PCR; TCRdb's copy has only in-frame clones and lacks some. The data show more than 200,000 clones, roughly 70% seen once. CDR3 size: 15 residues. CDR1 and CDR2 from the germline V gene are MNHEY and SVGAGI. V gave up 2 bases and J gave up 3 bases, with 14 bases separating them. The sequence was collected from a human donor with chronic lymphocytic leukemia. Sample: PBMCs, taken after 24 months of ibrutinib treatment. J is TRBJ2-7 and V is TRBV6-5; TRBD1 is a possible D gene (5 bases). This chain's CDR3 is CASSYGPAGLYEQYF. The CDR3 DNA reads TGTGCCAGCAGTTACGGGCCAGCAGGGCTCTACGAGCAGTACTTC.